This TCR beta chain comes out of a study of T cells in Graves' hyperthyroidism and ophthalmopathy. Background on the study: Blood was drawn when the patient was first diagnosed and still untreated.

Germline CDR1 is GTSNPN and CDR2 is SVGIG (reference sequence). The CDR3 has 13 residues. V was cut by 0 bases and J by 6 bases, with 11 bases left in between. Individuals with ophthalmopathy presented a Clinical Activity Score of at least 3, a NOSPECS grade of at least 4 and a duration under 3 months. Patients were excluded for uncontrolled infection, other autoimmune disease, pregnancy or lactation. Thyroid ultrasound and orbital computed tomography, with clinical symptoms and serum thyroxine and TRAb, informed diagnoses. Only a few counts were recorded for this clonotype. Amplification of TCR beta CDR3 regions was performed using RNA transcripts as template. During a first-round RT-PCR of the TCR CDR3, the HTBI primer set was used. MiXCR was run by TCRdb on the multiplex PCR reads, yielding one entry per CDR3 protein. The profile shows some 500,000 distinct CDR3 sequences, about 24% of them singletons.

The sample was blood. The origin of this receptor is a woman in her 30s with Graves' ophthalmopathy. This chain connects TRBV30 to TRBJ1-2; tentatively, D is TRBD1 (6 bases). The CDR3: CAWSVRGADGYTF. CDR3 DNA: TGTGCCTGGAGTGTACGGGGGGCTGATGGCTACACCTTC. Drawing the rest from reference TRBV30 and TRBJ1-2, the complete variable domain is SQTIHQWPATLVQPVGSPLSLECTVEGTSNPNLYWYRQAAGRGLQLLFYSVGIGQISSEVPQNLSASRPQDRQFILSSKKLLLSDSGFYLCAWSVRGADGYTFGSGTRLTVV.